The next 30 T cell receptor beta chains were all read from a single sample in a study of T-cell reconstitution after alpha-beta-depleted transplantation in children. A TCRbeta library incorporating unique molecular identifiers was prepared. MiXCR, run by TCRdb on the PCR reads, gives a single entry per CDR3 protein. The sample contains 540,000 or so distinct CDR3 sequences, under 25% of which appear only once. This sample comprised PBMCs, mostly from graft donor cells, obtained 360 days after TCRalphabeta/CD19-depleted stem cell transplant. Every receptor here comes from a boy under two years old who had a stem cell transplant for acute myeloid leukemia, so the T cells may come from the graft donor.

The count of this clonotype is one. This chain uses TRBV27 with TRBJ2-3, with 9 positions matching TRBD1. The germline CDR1 and CDR2 sequences are MNHEY and SMNVEV (reference sequence). With V trimmed by 6 bases and J by 2 bases, 15 bases remained unmatched. This CDR3 is 18 amino acids long. The CDR3 DNA is TGTGCCAGCAGCTCCCTCCCCGGGACAGGGAGGGACACAGATACGCAGTATTTT. It specifies CASSSLPGTGRDTDTQYF.

This clonotype was seen many times. The chain combines TRBV6-2 or TRBV6-3 with TRBJ2-7; D possibly corresponds to TRBD1 (5 bases). The V gene's germline CDR1 is MNHEY and CDR2 SVGEGT. Trimming removed 4 bases at V and 7 bases at J, with 14 bases between. This CDR3 is built from 13 residues. The CDR3 nucleotides read TGTGCCAGCAGTTCCAGGACACACCCGGAGCAGTACGTC. This translates into CASSSRTHPEQYV.

This clonotype has just a few counts. This chain uses TRBV3-1 with TRBJ1-6, with TRBD1 matching over 7 bases. Germline CDR1 and CDR2: LGHDT and YNNKEL (reference sequence). The CDR3 length is 14 residues. J lost 7 bases, V lost 4 bases, and 4 bases had no gene match. CDR3 residues: CASSRTGRNSPLHF. The CDR3 DNA reads as TGTGCCAGCAGCCGGACAGGACGAAATTCACCCCTCCACTTT.

A note on this clonotype: Because the CDR3 is missing its conserved closing phenylalanine or tryptophan, this is likely a read error. The chain has TRBV6-1 and TRBJ1-4; D possibly corresponds to TRBD1 (6 bases). The CDR3 has 16 residues. V was pared by 5 bases and J by 7 bases, with 20 bases between. Per the germline V gene, CDR1 is MNHNS and CDR2 is SASEGT. CDR3 nucleotide sequence: TGTGCCAGCAGTCGAACAGGGCCCAACACTGCTGAAAAACTGTTTTGT. The encoded protein is CASSRTGPNTAEKLFC.

This clonotype has only a few counts. The chain joins TRBV27 to TRBJ1-1; 8 nucleotides line up with TRBD1. Germline V gives CDR1 MNHEY, CDR2 SMNVEV (reference sequence). After removal of 5 bases from V and 8 bases from J, the junction contained 10 bases not matched to a gene. This CDR3 comprises 14 residues. CDR3 sequence (DNA): TGTGCCAGCAGTCCCCGGACAGGGTTCAAAGAAGCTTTCTTT. Translating it yields CASSPRTGFKEAFF.

The chain uses TRBV12-3 or TRBV12-4 and TRBJ2-1; D gene ambiguous. Trimming took off 4 bases at V and 0 bases at J, with 10 bases between the two ends. This CDR3 is built from 15 residues. CDR3 bases: TGTGCCAGCAGTTCGGTCAGACGCTCCTACAATGAGCAGTTCTTC. Translating it yields CASSSVRRSYNEQFF.

This clonotype was observed many times. The rearrangement joins TRBV15 to TRBJ2-7, with a tentative D call TRBD1 (5 bases). Germline CDR1 reads LNHNV; CDR2 reads YYDKDF (reference sequence). The V end was cut by 1 base, the J end by 5 bases, with 12 bases between. The CDR3 has 14 residues. The DNA of the CDR3 is TGTGCCACCAGCAGAGTATTGCAGGGCGACGAGCAGTACTTC. It is translated as CATSRVLQGDEQYF.

This clonotype has just a few counts. This chain links TRBV28 with TRBJ2-3; D may correspond to TRBD1 or TRBD2 (5 bases each). Looked up from germline, CDR1 is MDHEN and CDR2 is SYDVKM. Trimming removed 6 bases at V and 11 bases at J, with 18 bases between. The length of the CDR3 is 13 residues. The chain's CDR3 is CASSTSGTKGQYF. In DNA, the CDR3 is TGTGCCAGCAGCACCTCCGGGACCAAGGGGCAGTATTTT.

J is TRBJ1-5 and V is TRBV21-1; TRBD1 was called by the table and not checked on the DNA. TRBV21-1 is designated a pseudogene. CDR3 length equals 16 residues. Written as DNA, the CDR3 is TGTGCCAGCATCCCGGGACAGGGAGGCCCCAATCAGCCCCAGCATTTT. This encodes CASIPGQGGPNQPQHF.

Ten or more counts support this clonotype. The chain links TRBV24-1 to TRBJ2-5; a weak D match, TRBD1 (6 bases). This CDR3 has 15 residues. With 5 bases removed from V and 2 bases from J, the gap between germline ends came to 14 bases. The germline gives CDR1 KGHDR, CDR2 SFDVKD. The DNA for the CDR3 is TGTGCCACCAGTGTGGCAGGGGCAGGGCAAGAGACCCAGTACTTC. As protein: CATSVAGAGQETQYF.

In this sample, this clonotype turned up a few times. This chain uses TRBV7-2 with TRBJ2-5; D could derive from TRBD1 or TRBD2 (6 bases each). The CDR3 covers 15 residues. Trimming stripped 1 base from V and 3 bases from J, with 12 bases between. Germline lookup yields CDR1 SGHTA and CDR2 FQGNSA. CDR3 coding DNA: TGTGCCAGCAGCTTAGGGTTAAGGGGGGAAGAGACCCAGTACTTC. This gives the protein CASSLGLRGEETQYF.

This clonotype was recorded at least ten times. The chain has TRBV28 and TRBJ2-7; 7 bases line up with TRBD1. CDR1 is MDHEN and CDR2 is SYDVKM in the germline V gene. CDR3 length equals 15 residues. The trim removed 6 bases at V and 4 bases at J, leaving 12 bases unmatched. The CDR3 region has the DNA TGTGCCAGCAGATCGAGGGGGACAGCCCGGTACGAGCAGTACGTC. Protein product: CASRSRGTARYEQYV.

The chain is built from TRBV5-1 and TRBJ2-3, with no clear D. Deletions cut 0 bases from V and 3 bases from J, with 11 bases between. Per germline, CDR1 SGHRS and CDR2 YFSETQ. The CDR3 runs 15 residues. CDR3 protein: CASSLEGLKTDTQYF. The CDR3 bases are TGCGCCAGCAGCTTGGAGGGATTGAAGACAGATACGCAGTATTTT.

This clonotype appeared a few times. V and J are TRBV4-3 and TRBJ2-3, with D tentatively TRBD2 (5 bases). Germline CDR1 is LGHNA and CDR2 is YSLEER. This CDR3 region has 16 residues. V dropped 6 bases and J dropped 5 bases, with 21 bases sitting between them. Here the CDR3 reads CASRRGPLSAGDTQYF. The CDR3 nucleotides are TGCGCCAGCAGGCGTGGACCTCTCTCTGCGGGAGATACGCAGTATTTT.

This clonotype was seen at least ten times. The DNA for the CDR3 is TGTGCCAGCAGTGGGGACAGGCACATTCACACCTTC. Translation gives CASSGDRHIHTF. The chain uses TRBV12-3 or TRBV12-4 and TRBJ1-2; TRBD1 agrees at 8 bases. Trimming removed 5 bases from V and 12 bases from J; junction bases left unmatched: 8. The CDR3 length is 12 residues.

This clonotype occurred a few times. The rearrangement links TRBV13 to TRBJ2-1; 8 bases fit TRBD1. Trimming took 8 bases from V and 6 from J; bases not matched to a gene: 9. Looked up from germline, CDR1 is PRHDT and CDR2 is FYEKMQ (reference sequence). The CDR3 totals 14 residues. The CDR3 protein is CASGGTGPTNEQFF. DNA of the CDR3: TGTGCCAGCGGGGGGACAGGACCCACCAATGAGCAGTTCTTC.

This clonotype was seen more than once but under ten times. The chain employs TRBV4-2 and TRBJ2-2; no clear D. The germline V gene has CDR1 LGHNA and CDR2 YNFKEQ. The V gene lost 0 bases and the J gene lost 5 bases, with 13 bases spanning the gap. This CDR3 contains 16 residues. The CDR3 coding sequence is TGTGCCAGCAGCCAAGAAGGGCGGTTTGAAACCGGGGAGCTGTTTTTT. Its translation is CASSQEGRFETGELFF.

This chain uses TRBV11-2 with TRBJ2-5, with D maybe TRBD1 (7 bases). CDR3 size: 14 residues. The V gene's germline CDR1 is SGHAT and CDR2 FQNNGV. Between the trimmed V and J ends, which lost 5 bases and 5 bases, there was a span of 15 bases. The CDR3 here is CASSPQTGRETQYF. The CDR3 bases are TGTGCCAGCAGCCCGCAGACAGGGAGGGAGACCCAGTACTTC.

In this sample, this clonotype turned up many times. V and J are TRBV20-1 and TRBJ2-1; D may match TRBD1 or TRBD2 (5 bases each). V was trimmed by 3 bases and J by 6 bases, leaving 15 bases between them. The CDR3 sequence is 14 residues long. Germline V gene sequence: CDR1 DFQATT, CDR2 SNEGSKA (reference sequence). CDR3 sequence reads: CSASSPGTSNEQFF. In nucleotides, the CDR3 is TGCAGTGCTAGTTCCCCGGGGACGAGCAATGAGCAGTTCTTC.

The CDR3 region is CASSSQIFADTQYF. The CDR3 DNA follows: TGTGCCAGCAGCTCCCAAATCTTCGCAGATACGCAGTATTTT. V is TRBV7-2 and J is TRBJ2-3; D gene unclear. The CDR3 sequence is 14 residues long. The V end was cut by 4 bases, the J end by 4 bases, with 12 bases between. From germline, CDR1 is SGHTA and CDR2 FQGNSA. The whole variable domain, remainder taken from reference TRBV7-2 and TRBJ2-3, is GAGVSQSPSNKVTEKGKDVELRCDPISGHTALYWYRQSLGQGLEFLIYFQGNSAPDKSGLPSDRFSAERTGGSVSTLTIQRTQQEDSAVYLCASSSQIFADTQYFGPGTRLTVL.

This clonotype was seen only a few times. The chain recombines TRBV29-1 with TRBJ1-1; D gene uncertain. Germline values: CDR1 SQVTM, CDR2 ANQGSEA. V was shortened by 5 bases and J by 0 bases, with 10 bases between the two germline ends. This CDR3 is built from 13 residues. CDR3 sequence (DNA): TGCAGCGTTTTAGCCATCATGAACACTGAAGCTTTCTTT. Its translation is CSVLAIMNTEAFF.

In this sample, this clonotype turned up many times. The chain has TRBV11-2 and TRBJ2-1; D is unresolved. Germline V lookup: CDR1 SGHAT, CDR2 FQNNGV. The CDR3 is 14 amino acids. Trimming took off 4 bases at V and 0 bases at J, with 7 bases between the two ends. The chain's CDR3 is CASSSVSSYNEQFF. The CDR3 bases are TGTGCCAGCAGCTCAGTAAGCTCCTACAATGAGCAGTTCTTC.

The chain employs TRBV6-5 and TRBJ1-1, with D possibly being TRBD1 (5 bases). V dropped 0 bases and J dropped 1 base, with 12 bases sitting between them. This CDR3 region has 16 residues. CDR1 and CDR2 (germline): MNHEY, SVGAGI. CDR3 region: CASSYSSSDTNTEAFF. As DNA, the CDR3 is TGTGCCAGCAGTTACTCATCCTCGGACACGAACACTGAAGCTTTCTTT.

CDR3 sequence (DNA): TGTGCCATCAGCGAAGGGGGACTAGCAAACAATGAGCAGTTCTTC. This codes for CAISEGGLANNEQFF. The chain combines TRBV10-3 with TRBJ2-1, with 9 nucleotides matching TRBD2. Germline V gene lookup returns CDR1 ENHRY and CDR2 SYGVKD. The CDR3 has 15 residues. With 6 bases clipped from V and 5 bases from J, the junction kept 8 bases outside the gene matches.

This clonotype was seen more than once but under ten times. The J gene is TRBJ2-5, the V gene TRBV9; D unclear. The ends were cut back, 3 bases at V and 5 bases at J, with 11 bases in the middle. The CDR3 is 13 residues long. The germline V gene has CDR1 SGDLS and CDR2 YYNGEE. The CDR3 protein is CASSDSGDETQYF. For the CDR3, the DNA is TGTGCCAGCAGCGATTCTGGGGATGAGACCCAGTACTTC.

The rearrangement uses TRBV2 and TRBJ2-7; weak D call: TRBD2 (8 bases). Looked up from germline, CDR1 is SNHLY and CDR2 is FYNNEI. CDR3 size: 15 residues. V was pared by 7 bases and J by 2 bases, with 18 bases between. The CDR3 coding sequence is TGTGCCAGCAACAGGGGCGGGGGGACGGCCTACGAGCAGTACGTC. Protein: CASNRGGGTAYEQYV.

Many counts were recorded for this clonotype. Here the CDR3 DNA reads TGTGCCAGCACCCAGTTATCCAGGAGCTCCTATAATTCACCCCTCCACTTT. It specifies CASTQLSRSSYNSPLHF. The rearrangement links TRBV3-1 to TRBJ1-6; no clear D gene. Germline V lookup: CDR1 LGHDT, CDR2 YNNKEL (reference sequence). The CDR3 totals 17 residues. V lost 7 bases and J 0 bases, leaving 16 bases between the germline ends.

This clonotype was found a few times. V gene TRBV9 combines with J gene TRBJ2-5, with TRBD1 identical over 7 bases. V trimming: 2 bases; J trimming: 1 base; junction bases outside the gene matches: 5. Germline values: CDR1 SGDLS, CDR2 YYNGEE. The CDR3 totals 15 residues. This CDR3 is CASSVTTGSQETQYF. CDR3 nucleotide sequence: TGTGCCAGCAGCGTGACGACAGGGTCCCAAGAGACCCAGTACTTC.

This clonotype was seen more than once but under ten times. The J gene is TRBJ1-1, the V gene TRBV6-5, with a tentative D call TRBD1 (6 bases). The germline V gene has CDR1 MNHEY and CDR2 SVGAGI. Trimming shortened V by 6 bases and J by 0 bases, and 14 bases separated the two germline ends. The CDR3 extends over 15 amino acids. CDR3 sequence reads: CASSYAGEMNTEAFF. The CDR3 nucleotides read TGTGCCAGCAGCTACGCAGGGGAAATGAACACTGAAGCTTTCTTT.

V is TRBV20-1 and J is TRBJ2-7, with TRBD2 matching over 8 bases. The CDR3 has 13 residues. The V segment lost 5 bases and the J segment 0 bases; nucleotides outside the gene matches: 3. Germline V gene lookup returns CDR1 DFQATT and CDR2 SNEGSKA (reference sequence). CDR3 DNA sequence: TGCAGTGCTGGGGCGGGGGGCTCCTACGAGCAGTACTTC. This sequence encodes CSAGAGGSYEQYF.